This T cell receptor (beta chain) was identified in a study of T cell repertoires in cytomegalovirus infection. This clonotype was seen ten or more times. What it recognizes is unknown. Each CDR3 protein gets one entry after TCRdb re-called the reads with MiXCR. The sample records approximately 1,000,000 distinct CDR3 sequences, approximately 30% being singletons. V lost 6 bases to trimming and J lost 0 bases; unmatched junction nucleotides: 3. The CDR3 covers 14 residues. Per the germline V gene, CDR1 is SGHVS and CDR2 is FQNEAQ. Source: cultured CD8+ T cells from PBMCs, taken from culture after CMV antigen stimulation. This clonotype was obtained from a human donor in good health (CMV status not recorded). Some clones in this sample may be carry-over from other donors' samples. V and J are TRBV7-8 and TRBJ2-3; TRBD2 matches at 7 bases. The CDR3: CASRTSTSTDTQYF. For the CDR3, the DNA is TGTGCCAGCAGGACTAGCACCAGCACAGATACGCAGTATTTT.